Following are 28 T cell receptor beta chains from one sample sequenced in a study of T cell changes during pregnancy in multiple sclerosis. Data came from immunoSEQ multiplex PCR; TCRdb stores just in-frame clones and leaves some out. The table has around 78,000 clones, around 93% seen once. The specimen was peripheral blood, collected in the second trimester of pregnancy. These receptors were obtained from a female donor with multiple sclerosis, enrolled in a pregnancy study.

V and J are TRBV5-4 and TRBJ1-1, with 8 bases matching TRBD1. Germline CDR1 is SGHNT and CDR2 is YYREEE (reference sequence). The CDR3 consists of 12 residues. V lost 4 bases, J lost 11 bases, and 7 bases stayed unmatched. The CDR3 nucleotides read TGTGCCAGCAGCCCAGGACAGGGCGCGGCTTTCTTT. Amino acid sequence: CASSPGQGAAFF.

The CDR3 nucleotides are TGTGCCAGCAGCTTGGGGCGACAGGTCCTACCTGGAAACACCATATATTTT. Its protein is CASSLGRQVLPGNTIYF. V usage is TRBV13 and J usage is TRBJ1-3, with D possibly matching TRBD1 (6 bases). The CDR3 covers 17 residues. With 3 bases removed from V and 2 bases from J, the gap between germline ends came to 17 bases. Per the germline V gene, CDR1 is PRHDT and CDR2 is FYEKMQ (reference sequence). The entire variable domain, with the rest obtained from reference TRBV13 and TRBJ1-3, is as follows: AAGVIQSPRHLIKEKRETATLKCYPIPRHDTVYWYQQGPGQDPQFLISFYEKMQSDKGSIPDRFSAQQFSDYHSELNMSSLELGDSALYFCASSLGRQVLPGNTIYFGEGSWLTVV.

V usage is TRBV20-1 and J usage is TRBJ1-1; D unresolved. CDR1 is DFQATT, CDR2 SNEGSKA, per germline (reference sequence). This CDR3 contains 11 residues. V was cut by 2 bases and J by 3 bases, with 4 bases left in between. The CDR3, as DNA: TGCAGTGCTAGACTTTACACTGAAGCTTTCTTT. Translated: CSARLYTEAFF.

This clone was picked up one time. The rearrangement joins TRBV6-1 to TRBJ2-5; 7 bases agree with TRBD2. The germline V gene has CDR1 MNHNS and CDR2 SASEGT. The CDR3 has 15 amino acids. J lost 1 base, V lost 10 bases, and 12 bases had no gene match. In DNA, the CDR3 is TGTGCCACCCTCCCGGGAGGTCCCCCCCAAGAGACCCAGTACTTC. This gives the protein CATLPGGPPQETQYF.

The CDR3 bases are TGTGCCATCAGTGAGTCGGGAGCGGGGGATGTAAACATTCAGTACTTC. Translated: CAISESGAGDVNIQYF. This rearrangement joins TRBV10-3 to TRBJ2-4; 8 bases line up with TRBD2. Germline values: CDR1 ENHRY, CDR2 SYGVKD. The CDR3 extends over 16 amino acids. With V trimmed by 0 bases and J by 6 bases, 7 bases remained unmatched.

In this sample, this clone turned up once. The chain joins TRBV30 to TRBJ2-2, with 10 bases matching TRBD1. The V and J ends lost 5 bases and 6 bases, in that order; junction bases with no gene match: 3. The CDR3 has 13 residues. Germline V gene lookup returns CDR1 GTSNPN and CDR2 SVGIG (reference sequence). Here the CDR3 reads CAWGTGEAGELFF. CDR3 nucleotides: TGTGCCTGGGGGACAGGGGAAGCCGGGGAGCTGTTTTTT.

This clone showed up just once. The chain carries TRBV27 and TRBJ2-5; D is possibly TRBD1 (6 bases). Trimming removed 5 bases at V and 2 bases at J, with 12 bases between. Germline V gene lookup returns CDR1 MNHEY and CDR2 SMNVEV (reference sequence). CDR3 length equals 14 residues. The CDR3 DNA reads as TGTGCCAGCAGTCCCTACAGGGATCAAGAGACCCAGTACTTC. It yields the protein CASSPYRDQETQYF.

The chain couples TRBV6-4 to TRBJ2-1; TRBD2 is a possible D gene (6 bases). Germline V gives CDR1 MRHNA, CDR2 SNTAGT. Trimming took off 6 bases at V and 3 bases at J, with 18 bases between the two ends. The CDR3 has 16 residues. In nucleotides, the CDR3 is TGTGCCAGCAGCTTCACAGCGGGTCTAGACTACAATGAGCAGTTCTTC. It specifies CASSFTAGLDYNEQFF.

The V and J genes are TRBV10-3 and TRBJ1-6; the D is unclear. V lost 2 bases, J lost 9 bases, and 17 bases lay in between. Germline V gives CDR1 ENHRY, CDR2 SYGVKD. The CDR3 runs to 16 residues. CDR3 amino acids: CAISEVPAGGGSPLHF. As DNA, the CDR3 is TGTGCCATCAGTGAGGTGCCGGCAGGAGGCGGTTCACCCCTCCACTTT.

This sequence joins TRBV19 and TRBJ1-5; D possibly corresponds to TRBD1 (5 bases). Trimming left V 4 bases short and J 3 bases short, with 16 bases between. The CDR3 runs 16 residues. From germline, CDR1 is LNHDA and CDR2 SQIVND (reference sequence). CDR3 nucleotides: TGTGCCAGTAGTAGAATGACAGCCAACTCCAATCAGCCCCAGCATTTT. This translates into CASSRMTANSNQPQHF. Complete variable domain (other parts from reference TRBV19 and TRBJ1-5): DGGITQSPKYLFRKEGQNVTLSCEQNLNHDAMYWYRQDPGQGLRLIYYSQIVNDFQKGDIAEGYSVSREKKESFPLTVTSAQKNPTAFYLCASSRMTANSNQPQHFGDGTRLSIL.

The chain has TRBV27 and TRBJ2-1; TRBD1 agrees at 9 bases. Germline CDR1 reads MNHEY; CDR2 reads SMNVEV (reference sequence). CDR3 length equals 14 residues. The junction had 2 bases not matched to a gene; V was cut back by 3 bases and J by 5 bases. The CDR3 DNA sequence: TGTGCCAGCAGTTTCGGGACAGGGAACAATGAGCAGTTCTTC. This sequence encodes CASSFGTGNNEQFF.

The chain combines TRBV4-1 with TRBJ2-1; possible D gene TRBD1, 5 bases. Germline assignment: CDR1 MGHRA and CDR2 YSYEKL. CDR3 length: 14 residues. Trimming stripped 2 bases from V and 6 bases from J, with 11 bases between. CDR3 residues: CASSQLDRSNEQFF. In DNA form, the CDR3 reads TGCGCCAGCAGCCAACTAGACAGAAGCAATGAGCAGTTCTTC.

The rearrangement links TRBV5-6 to TRBJ1-1; D is unclear. The V and J ends lost 0 bases and 0 bases respectively, with 9 bases between them. Germline loops: CDR1 SGHDT, CDR2 YYEEEE. The CDR3 runs to 15 residues. The CDR3: CASSLVGRLNTEAFF. CDR3 bases: TGTGCCAGCAGCTTGGTGGGGAGGCTGAACACTGAAGCTTTCTTT. Combining the CDR3 with reference TRBV5-6 and TRBJ1-1 gives the whole variable domain DAGVTQSPTHLIKTRGQQVTLRCSPKSGHDTVSWYQQALGQGPQFIFQYYEEEERQRGNFPDRFSGHQFPNYSSELNVNALLLGDSALYLCASSLVGRLNTEAFFGQGTRLTVV.

This clone was recorded once. V usage is TRBV14 and J usage is TRBJ2-2; D is ambiguous. The CDR3 extends over 13 amino acids. The V and J ends lost 6 bases and 7 bases respectively, with 12 bases between them. Germline V gene sequence: CDR1 SGHDN, CDR2 FVKESK. For the CDR3, the DNA is TGTGCCAGCAGGAGGTTCGTGAACGGGGAGCTGTTTTTT. It translates to CASRRFVNGELFF.

This chain connects TRBV29-1 to TRBJ2-7; 8 bases are shared with TRBD2. The CDR3 length is 14 residues. CDR1 and CDR2 (germline): SQVTM, ANQGSEA. V trimming: 1 base; J trimming: 5 bases; junction bases outside the gene matches: 7. The CDR3 nucleotides read TGCAGCGTTGAAGCGGGAGGGCCCCCCAACGAGCAGTACTTC. This translates into CSVEAGGPPNEQYF.

The chain recombines TRBV5-5 with TRBJ1-1; TRBD1 might be the D (6 bases). Trimming cost V 0 bases and J 6 bases, with 15 bases left between them. CDR1 and CDR2 (germline): SGHKS, YYEKEE (reference sequence). CDR3 size: 15 residues. The CDR3, as DNA: TGTGCCAGCAGCTTGGTAGGGACAAGAGTAGCTGAAGCTTTCTTT. Translating gives CASSLVGTRVAEAFF.

This rearrangement joins TRBV19 to TRBJ2-1; TRBD2 agrees at 7 bases. With 7 bases clipped from V and 7 bases from J, the junction kept 1 base outside the gene matches. The germline CDR1 and CDR2 sequences are LNHDA and SQIVND (reference sequence). The CDR3 is 11 amino acids. CDR3 DNA: TGTGCCAGTATGGGGGGGAATGAGCAGTTCTTC. Its translation: CASMGGNEQFF.

The chain couples TRBV5-1 to TRBJ1-5, with D unclear. CDR1 is SGHRS and CDR2 is YFSETQ in the germline V gene. V shed 0 bases and J shed 6 bases, with 13 bases lying between them. This CDR3 comprises 15 residues. CDR3 sequence (DNA): TGCGCCAGCAGCTTGGGGGAATTGGAGGGTCAGCCCCAGCATTTT. Protein sequence: CASSLGELEGQPQHF.

The rearrangement links TRBV11-3 to TRBJ2-3; D is unresolved. CDR1 is SGHNT and CDR2 is YENEEA in the germline V gene. V dropped 5 bases and J dropped 0 bases, with 3 bases sitting between them. The CDR3 consists of 12 residues. CDR3 DNA sequence: TGTGCCAGCAGCCCAAGCACAGATACGCAGTATTTT. Translation gives CASSPSTDTQYF.

This clone was detected a few times. This sequence joins TRBV10-2 and TRBJ1-6, with TRBD1 matching over 11 bases. The germline V gene encodes CDR1 WSHSY and CDR2 SAAADI. CDR3 length: 13 amino acids. V lost 9 bases, J lost 6 bases, and 1 base stayed unmatched. The CDR3 is CASGTGGNSPLHF. CDR3 nucleotide sequence: TGCGCCAGTGGGACAGGGGGTAATTCACCCCTCCACTTT.

V and J are TRBV10-3 and TRBJ2-5; tentative D call: TRBD1 (6 bases). V lost 6 bases to trimming and J lost 5 bases, with 19 bases between them. CDR3 length: 15 amino acids. Looked up from germline, CDR1 is ENHRY and CDR2 is SYGVKD. The CDR3 region has the DNA TGTGCCATCAGCGCCGGGACACAACTGCGGGAGACCCAGTACTTC. This translates into CAISAGTQLRETQYF.

This chain uses TRBV5-1 with TRBJ1-3, with D perhaps TRBD1 (5 bases). The CDR3 is 17 residues long. Germline loops: CDR1 SGHRS, CDR2 YFSETQ. Trimming removed 4 bases at V and 1 base at J, with 18 bases between. The CDR3 sequence: CASSLGLGGTSGNTIYF. Written as DNA, the CDR3 is TGCGCCAGCAGCCTTGGCCTCGGGGGGACTTCTGGAAACACCATATATTTT.

The gene calls are TRBV19 and TRBJ1-2, with 7 bases aligning to TRBD1. Losses at the gene ends were 7 bases for V and 9 bases for J; bases not matched to a gene: 8. This CDR3 spans 12 amino acids. In germline, CDR1 is LNHDA, CDR2 SQIVND (reference sequence). For the CDR3, the DNA is TGTGCCAGTACCTTGACAGGGATGAGCTACACCTTC. Translating gives CASTLTGMSYTF.

V is TRBV30 and J is TRBJ2-7; D is perhaps TRBD1 (5 bases). Germline loops: CDR1 GTSNPN, CDR2 SVGIG (reference sequence). The germline V and J ends were trimmed by 1 base and 6 bases, with 16 bases remaining between them. CDR3 length: 14 residues. The CDR3 protein is CAWSDSYRWGEQYF. The CDR3 bases are TGTGCCTGGAGTGATTCATACAGGTGGGGCGAGCAGTACTTC.

The genes are TRBV6-5 and TRBJ2-4; D unclear. This CDR3 is 14 amino acids long. The V end was cut by 2 bases, the J end by 0 bases, with 5 bases between. From germline, CDR1 is MNHEY and CDR2 SVGAGI. In DNA form, the CDR3 reads TGTGCCAGCAGTTACGGCAGAGCCAAAAACATTCAGTACTTC. This encodes CASSYGRAKNIQYF.

The V and J genes are TRBV5-6 and TRBJ1-4; 9 bases are shared with TRBD1. Germline lookup yields CDR1 SGHDT and CDR2 YYEEEE. V dropped 1 base and J dropped 5; count of bases not matched to a gene: 9. The CDR3 contains 17 residues. The CDR3 DNA sequence: TGTGCCAGCAGCTTGAGGATAGGGACAGGGCGGAATGAAAAACTGTTTTTT. This translates into CASSLRIGTGRNEKLFF.

The chain uses TRBV18 and TRBJ2-7, with 11 nucleotides matching TRBD1. The CDR3 covers 14 residues. The J segment lost 2 bases and the V segment lost 6 bases, leaving 3 bases of the junction unmatched. Germline lookup yields CDR1 KGHSH and CDR2 LQKENI. The CDR3 DNA sequence: TGTGCCAGCTCTAGGGACAGGGGGGCCTACGAGCAGTACTTC. It codes for CASSRDRGAYEQYF.

The rearrangement links TRBV18 to TRBJ1-5, with TRBD1 as a possible D gene (5 bases). This CDR3 has 16 residues. CDR1 is KGHSH, CDR2 LQKENI, per germline. The V end lost 3 bases, the J end lost 6 bases, and 18 bases lay between the germline ends. The CDR3 loop reads CASSPTRGVLGQPQHF. In DNA, the CDR3 is TGTGCCAGCTCACCTACCCGGGGGGTACTGGGTCAGCCCCAGCATTTT.